Sequencing of this TCR beta chain was carried out in a study of cytomegalovirus exposure and HLA in healthy donors. General study results and limits: Compared with the approximately 700-donor mean, an Asian-associated ancestry cluster reportedly had fewer N-insertions, according to a later analysis. A later analysis reported that several of the most significant clusters appeared to be linked to common viral pathogens, among them Epstein-Barr virus. Overall, approximately 150 TCR beta chains were annotated as cytomegalovirus-associated. Analysis was carried out at a later point, and it linked a missense DCLRE1C variant to TCR beta V- and J-gene trimming.

Primers: 60 Vbeta forward and 13 Jbeta reverse. Using immunoSEQ multiplex PCR, the repertoire was profiled, and TCRdb retains in-frame clones only, with some absent. The sample has approximately 100,000 clones, 75% to 85% seen once. Details on this clone: Its matching antigen is unknown.

Germline V gene data show CDR1 as MNHEY and CDR2 as SVGAGI. Trimming cost V 4 bases and J 5 bases; bases outside gene matches: 3. CDR3 length: 14 residues. This TCR derives from a woman in her 40s in good health and CMV-seronegative. The genes are TRBV6-5 and TRBJ2-2, with 8 bases that match TRBD2. Sequenced input: PBMCs. The CDR3, as DNA: TGTGCCAGCAGTTTACAGCGGGGGACCGGGGAGCTGTTTTTT. Translated, it gives CASSLQRGTGELFF.